This TCR beta chain was obtained from a study of cytomegalovirus exposure and HLA in healthy donors. Study as a whole: From HLA-typed donors, an early data release held approximately 85 million unique TCRs.

The CDR3 length is 15 residues. Germline V gene data show CDR1 as SGHAT and CDR2 as FQNNGV. Trimming cost V 2 bases and J 5 bases; bases outside gene matches: 1. Points from the study as a whole: Researchers counted around 150 TCR beta chains as cytomegalovirus-associated. With later analysis, a missense DCLRE1C variant became linked to TCR beta V- and J-gene trimming.

It was with 60 Vbeta and 13 Jbeta primers that the PCR ran. Data came from immunoSEQ multiplex PCR; TCRdb stores just in-frame clones and leaves some out. The sample has 130,000 to 150,000 clones; 80% are singletons. With regard to this clone: Its antigen is not known.

This clonotype was sampled from a man in his forties or fifties in good health and CMV-seronegative. The specimen sequenced was PBMCs. The rearrangement joins TRBV11-2 to TRBJ2-2, with 11 bases aligning to TRBD2. CDR3 sequence (DNA): TGTGCCAGCAGCTTAAGACTAGCGGGGACCGGGGAGCTGTTTTTT. It encodes CASSLRLAGTGELFF.